This T cell receptor (beta chain) stems from a study of T cell repertoires in cytomegalovirus infection. For the study at large: CMV epitopes, recently identified HLA-C-restricted and well-studied HLA-B-restricted, were used. Public signatures in TCR beta pointed to CMV infection and matching HLA type.

TCRdb processed the reads anew with MiXCR; each CDR3 protein has one entry. The profile covers around 430,000 distinct CDR3 sequences, with roughly 43% appearing a single time and about 39% taken by the ten largest. This clonotype was counted ten times or more. Its antigen is unidentified. Study-wide results and caveats: Carriers of CMV and the relevant HLA type were discriminated by public TCR beta frequency. HLA-C-restricted CMV-specific TCR beta clonotypes prevailed in the ex vivo response.

Germline V gene sequence: CDR1 SGHVS, CDR2 FQNEAQ. V lost 5 bases, J lost 1 base, and 14 bases lay in between. This CDR3 is 16 amino acids long. The chain carries TRBV7-8 and TRBJ2-2, with a tentative D call TRBD2 (7 bases). Sequenced here: cultured PBMCs, sampled from culture after CMV antigen stimulation. The clonotype originates from a human donor in good health (CMV status not recorded). Some clones in this sample may be carry-over from other donors' samples. CDR3 DNA sequence: TGTGCCAGCAGCCCAGAGGGGGGGGGGAACACCGGGGAGCTGTTTTTT. Protein product: CASSPEGGGNTGELFF. Combining the CDR3 with reference TRBV7-8 and TRBJ2-2 gives the whole variable domain GAGVSQSPRYKVAKRGQDVALRCDPISGHVSLFWYQQALGQGPEFLTYFQNEAQLDKSGLPSDRFFAERPEGSVSTLKIQRTQQEDSAVYLCASSPEGGGNTGELFFGEGSRLTVL.